These 28 T cell receptor beta chains originate from one sample sequenced in a study of blood T cell repertoires in COVID-19. TCRdb's copy holds only in-frame clones and misses some; the assay was immunoSEQ multiplex PCR. The sample lists nearly 80,000 clones, around 84% occurring once. The sequenced sample was peripheral blood. These receptors came from a woman in her sixties or seventies with acute or convalescent COVID-19.

The rearrangement uses TRBV19 and TRBJ1-5; no firm D call. Trimming pared 3 bases from V and 9 bases from J, leaving 12 bases between. CDR3 size: 13 residues. Per the germline V gene, CDR1 is LNHDA and CDR2 is SQIVND (reference sequence). For the CDR3, the DNA is TGTGCCAGTAGTATCCCGGTGGCTAGGCCCCAGCATTTT. It encodes CASSIPVARPQHF.

The genes are TRBV24-1 and TRBJ2-2; 7 nucleotides match TRBD1. J gave up 6 bases and V 7 bases, and 7 bases lay outside the gene matches. Germline V gene lookup returns CDR1 KGHDR and CDR2 SFDVKD. This CDR3 has 14 amino acids. The CDR3 loop reads CATRRSQGAGELFF. CDR3 DNA: TGTGCCACCAGGCGATCTCAGGGGGCCGGGGAGCTGTTTTTT.

This sequence joins TRBV2 and TRBJ2-7, with a tentative D call TRBD2 (5 bases). The V and J ends lost 2 bases and 0 bases respectively, with 8 bases between them. This CDR3 is built from 14 residues. From germline, CDR1 is SNHLY and CDR2 FYNNEI. The CDR3: CASSENEGSYEQYF. CDR3 DNA sequence: TGTGCCAGCAGTGAAAACGAGGGCTCCTACGAGCAGTACTTC.

The chain is built from TRBV3-1 (or the pseudogene TRBV3-2) and TRBJ2-1; D remains unclear. V lost 4 bases and J lost 2, with 9 bases in between. Germline V gene sequence: CDR1 LGHDT, CDR2 YNNKEL (reference sequence). This CDR3 region has 14 residues. This chain's CDR3 is CASSRKRTYNEQFF. The CDR3 DNA reads as TGTGCCAGCAGCCGAAAGAGGACCTACAATGAGCAGTTCTTC.

The rearrangement links TRBV2 to TRBJ1-5; the match to TRBD1 covers 9 bases. The CDR3 extends over 15 amino acids. Germline lookup yields CDR1 SNHLY and CDR2 FYNNEI. V dropped 8 bases and J dropped 6; count of bases not matched to a gene: 11. CDR3 sequence: CASWGGDRAGQPQHF. CDR3 bases: TGTGCCAGCTGGGGGGGGGACAGGGCTGGTCAGCCCCAGCATTTT.

The chain has TRBV19 and TRBJ1-4, with a possible D match to TRBD1 (6 bases). CDR3 length: 16 residues. V lost 4 bases and J lost 5, with 17 bases in between. From germline, CDR1 is LNHDA and CDR2 SQIVND (reference sequence). The CDR3 DNA reads TGTGCCAGTAGTAAATCTCTCGGGACACGAAATGAAAAACTGTTTTTT. It encodes CASSKSLGTRNEKLFF. The full variable domain, its missing parts supplied by reference TRBV19 and TRBJ1-4, is DGGITQSPKYLFRKEGQNVTLSCEQNLNHDAMYWYRQDPGQGLRLIYYSQIVNDFQKGDIAEGYSVSREKKESFPLTVTSAQKNPTAFYLCASSKSLGTRNEKLFFGSGTQLSVL.

This chain uses TRBV6-1 with TRBJ2-7; TRBD2 is a possible D gene (6 bases). The germline V gene has CDR1 MNHNS and CDR2 SASEGT. V lost 3 bases, J lost 5 bases, and 14 bases lay in between. The CDR3 length is 14 residues. The CDR3: CASSEIGGVHEQYF. In nucleotides, the CDR3 is TGTGCCAGCAGTGAGATCGGGGGAGTCCACGAGCAGTACTTC.

The chain uses TRBV4-1 and TRBJ2-5, with D possibly being TRBD2 (5 bases). The germline V gene has CDR1 MGHRA and CDR2 YSYEKL. Trimming left V 0 bases short and J 9 bases short, with 14 bases between. CDR3 length: 14 residues. CDR3 loop: CASSQDPGFQAQYF. The CDR3 coding sequence is TGCGCCAGCAGCCAAGATCCGGGATTTCAGGCCCAGTACTTC.

By its share, this clone is medium-sized. The J gene is TRBJ1-4, the V gene TRBV9; 7 positions match TRBD1. The germline gives CDR1 SGDLS, CDR2 YYNGEE. The CDR3 covers 14 residues. After removal of 3 bases from V and 2 bases from J, the junction contained 1 base not matched to a gene. CDR3 sequence reads: CASSATGTNEKLFF. CDR3 in DNA: TGTGCCAGCAGCGCGACAGGGACTAATGAAAAACTGTTTTTT. The full variable domain, its missing parts supplied by reference TRBV9 and TRBJ1-4, is DSGVTQTPKHLITATGQRVTLRCSPRSGDLSVYWYQQSLDQGLQFLIQYYNGEERAKGNILERFSAQQFPDLHSELNLSSLELGDSALYFCASSATGTNEKLFFGSGTQLSVL.

For the CDR3, the DNA is TGCGCCAGCAGCTTCAGCGGGAGGGACACCGGGGAGCTGTTTTTT. Encoded protein: CASSFSGRDTGELFF. This sequence joins TRBV5-1 and TRBJ2-2; 10 bases are a match to TRBD2. Germline V gene data show CDR1 as SGHRS and CDR2 as YFSETQ. Trimming removed 2 bases from V and 3 bases from J; junction bases left unmatched: 1. The CDR3 covers 15 residues.

The CDR3 loop reads CARSRAKNIQYF. CDR3 DNA: TGTGCCAGGAGCCGGGCCAAAAACATTCAGTACTTC. V gene TRBV27 combines with J gene TRBJ2-4; D is uncertain. The germline V gene encodes CDR1 MNHEY and CDR2 SMNVEV (reference sequence). The CDR3 contains 12 residues. Between the trimmed V and J ends, which lost 9 bases and 1 base, there was a span of 7 bases.

The chain recombines TRBV19 with TRBJ1-2, with D possibly matching TRBD1 (5 bases). Germline CDR1 reads LNHDA; CDR2 reads SQIVND (reference sequence). This CDR3 is 14 amino acids long. Trimming took 3 bases from V and 6 from J, leaving 14 bases between them. This CDR3 is CASSIQGTYDGYTF. DNA of the CDR3: TGTGCCAGTAGTATCCAGGGAACGTACGATGGCTACACCTTC.

The genes are TRBV2 and TRBJ1-1, with a tentative D call TRBD1 (5 bases). The CDR3 loop spans 13 amino acids. The germline V and J ends were trimmed by 7 bases and 1 base, with 10 bases remaining between them. Germline CDR1 and CDR2: SNHLY and FYNNEI. In DNA, the CDR3 is TGTGCCAGCACCCAAAGGGGGAACACTGAAGCTTTCTTT. Encoded protein: CASTQRGNTEAFF.

This clone was detected a few times. CDR3 DNA sequence: TGTGCCAGCAGTTACCTAACAGGGGGCAAGAGCTCCTACGAGCAGTACTTC. It yields the protein CASSYLTGGKSSYEQYF. The V and J genes are TRBV27 and TRBJ2-7, with 9 bases fitting TRBD1. V shed 4 bases, J shed 0 bases, and the junction held 10 bases outside the gene matches. The CDR3 contains 17 residues. CDR1 and CDR2 from the germline V gene are MNHEY and SMNVEV (reference sequence).

The gene calls are TRBV2 and TRBJ1-1, with 8 bases aligning to TRBD1. Germline-derived CDR1 and CDR2 are SNHLY and FYNNEI. The ends lost 3 bases at V and 4 bases at J; junction bases unmatched: 4. CDR3 length equals 14 residues. This CDR3 is CASSDGRGPTEAFF. In nucleotides, the CDR3 is TGTGCCAGCAGTGATGGCAGGGGGCCCACTGAAGCTTTCTTT. Based on the CDR3 plus reference TRBV2 and TRBJ1-1, the full variable domain is EPEVTQTPSHQVTQMGQEVILRCVPISNHLYFYWYRQILGQKVEFLVSFYNNEISEKSEIFDDQFSVERPDGSNFTLKIRSTKLEDSAMYFCASSDGRGPTEAFFGQGTRLTVV.

V and J are TRBV19 and TRBJ1-1, with 11 bases fitting TRBD1. This CDR3 is 14 amino acids long. CDR1 is LNHDA, CDR2 SQIVND, per germline (reference sequence). V lost 8 bases, J lost 0 bases, and 2 bases stayed unmatched. The CDR3 protein is CASRDRGMNTEAFF. The CDR3 nucleotides read TGTGCCAGTCGGGACAGGGGGATGAACACTGAAGCTTTCTTT.

In DNA, the CDR3 is TGTGCCAGCAGTACTTTTCGGAGTATATACGAGCAGTACTTC. This gives the protein CASSTFRSIYEQYF. This chain uses TRBV7-2 with TRBJ2-7, with D unclear. This CDR3 is 14 amino acids long. V gave up 6 bases and J gave up 4 bases, with 16 bases separating them. Germline assignment: CDR1 SGHTA and CDR2 FQGNSA. Full variable domain (remainder filled in from reference TRBV7-2 and TRBJ2-7): GAGVSQSPSNKVTEKGKDVELRCDPISGHTALYWYRQSLGQGLEFLIYFQGNSAPDKSGLPSDRFSAERTGGSVSTLTIQRTQQEDSAVYLCASSTFRSIYEQYFGPGTRLTVT.

The V call is TRBV2, the J call TRBJ1-1, with TRBD1 as a possible D gene (5 bases). Trimming pared 2 bases from V and 6 bases from J, leaving 10 bases between. CDR3 length: 13 amino acids. CDR1 is SNHLY and CDR2 is FYNNEI in the germline V gene. Here the CDR3 reads CASSERGLAEAFF. Here the CDR3 DNA reads TGTGCCAGCAGTGAACGGGGGTTGGCTGAAGCTTTCTTT.

This clone was observed once. The chain carries TRBV12-5 and TRBJ1-3, with D possibly being TRBD1 (6 bases). V was shortened by 4 bases and J by 0 bases, with 13 bases between the two germline ends. Germline V gene sequence: CDR1 LGHNT, CDR2 FRNRAP. The CDR3 totals 16 residues. The CDR3 DNA reads as TGTGCTAGTGGTTCGCGGGGGGGGCTCTCTGGAAACACCATATATTTT. Its protein is CASGSRGGLSGNTIYF.

The chain links TRBV30 to TRBJ1-4; 9 bases fit TRBD1. Losses at the gene ends were 7 bases for V and 8 bases for J; bases not matched to a gene: 14. The CDR3 has 15 residues. The V gene's germline CDR1 is GTSNPN and CDR2 SVGIG (reference sequence). CDR3 in amino acids: CASLPKDRGDEKLFF. In DNA, the CDR3 is TGTGCCTCTCTACCTAAGGACAGGGGCGACGAAAAACTGTTTTTT.

The table lists this clone with a count of one. The gene calls are TRBV7-8 and TRBJ1-6; 9 bases map to TRBD1. From germline, CDR1 is SGHVS and CDR2 FQNEAQ. The CDR3 runs to 16 residues. With 2 bases clipped from V and 5 bases from J, the junction kept 4 bases outside the gene matches. The CDR3 DNA reads TGTGCCAGCAGCTTAACCGGACAGGGGAATAATTCACCCCTCCACTTT. The encoded protein is CASSLTGQGNNSPLHF.

V and J are TRBV5-1 and TRBJ2-7, with TRBD1 identical over 10 bases. The germline V gene encodes CDR1 SGHRS and CDR2 YFSETQ. V was clipped by 0 bases and J by 5 bases; unmatched bases: 5. The CDR3 runs 15 residues. The DNA of the CDR3 is TGCGCCAGCAGCTTGGCCGGGACAGGGGTTAACGAGCAGTACTTC. This encodes CASSLAGTGVNEQYF. Variable domain in full (rest from reference TRBV5-1 and TRBJ2-7): KAGVTQTPRYLIKTRGQQVTLSCSPISGHRSVSWYQQTPGQGLQFLFEYFSETQRNKGNFPGRFSGRQFSNSRSEMNVSTLELGDSALYLCASSLAGTGVNEQYFGPGTRLTVT.

The chain recombines TRBV10-2 with TRBJ2-3; 8 bases match TRBD1. V lost 6 bases to trimming and J lost 6 bases; unmatched junction nucleotides: 11. CDR1 is WSHSY, CDR2 SAAADI, per germline. The CDR3 runs 15 residues. As DNA, the CDR3 is TGCGCCAGCAGAGGAAGCAGGGGGCCCACGGATACGCAGTATTTT. The encoded protein is CASRGSRGPTDTQYF.

The chain couples TRBV7-6 to TRBJ2-7; the match to TRBD1 covers 9 bases. V lost 3 bases to trimming and J lost 5 bases; unmatched junction nucleotides: 17. The CDR3 has 18 amino acids. Germline CDR1 and CDR2: SGHVS and FNYEAQ. CDR3 protein: CASSLAPSPDRGFNEQYF. In DNA form, the CDR3 reads TGTGCCAGCAGCTTGGCCCCTTCCCCGGACAGGGGATTCAACGAGCAGTACTTC.

The chain combines TRBV6-5 with TRBJ2-4; D is undetermined. The CDR3 has 12 amino acids. Looked up from germline, CDR1 is MNHEY and CDR2 is SVGAGI. V was trimmed by 5 bases and J by 7 bases, leaving 9 bases between them. DNA of the CDR3: TGTGCCAGCAGTAGCCAACCGAACATTCAGTACTTC. It translates to CASSSQPNIQYF.

The chain links TRBV14 to TRBJ1-1; no reliable D call. The germline V and J ends were trimmed by 3 bases and 5 bases, with 16 bases remaining between them. This CDR3 region has 15 residues. Germline V gene lookup returns CDR1 SGHDN and CDR2 FVKESK. CDR3 bases: TGTGCCAGCAGCCACGGTCTAGTGCCGTTGACTGAAGCTTTCTTT. The encoded protein is CASSHGLVPLTEAFF.

V gene TRBV10-2 combines with J gene TRBJ2-7; 8 nucleotides align to TRBD2. V gave up 7 bases and J gave up 0 bases; unmatched junction bases: 5. The CDR3 loop spans 14 amino acids. The germline V gene encodes CDR1 WSHSY and CDR2 SAAADI. The CDR3 DNA reads TGCGCCAGCAACACGGGAGGGCCCTCCTACGAGCAGTACTTC. Its translation is CASNTGGPSYEQYF.

This chain links TRBV30 with TRBJ1-1; 7 bases match TRBD1. The CDR3 length is 15 residues. After removal of 1 base from V and 0 bases from J, the junction contained 5 bases not matched to a gene. Per the germline V gene, CDR1 is GTSNPN and CDR2 is SVGIG (reference sequence). The CDR3 nucleotides are TGTGCCTGGAGTGGGGACAGAACCATGAACACTGAAGCTTTCTTT. Its protein is CAWSGDRTMNTEAFF.